A selection of T cell receptor beta chains follows, all from one sample in a study of cytomegalovirus exposure and HLA in healthy donors. Assay used: immunoSEQ multiplex PCR; TCRdb lists only in-frame clones, some missing. Among approximately 200,000 clones listed, roughly 80% were seen once. Source material: PBMCs. Receptor source: a girl aged 2 to 10 in good health and CMV-seronegative. The CDR3 runs from the conserved cysteine through the conserved F or W. The order of the fields is CDR3 DNA, CDR3 protein, D gene, J gene, clone size, V gene. A D gene is named only where the DNA matches it firmly. Rows give clone size only sometimes, using once, few, many, or a class for an expanded clone.

CDR3 DNA: TGTGCCAGCAGTGCACTAGCCAGGGGGGGCAATCAGCCCCAGCATTTT
CDR3 protein: CASSALARGGNQPQHF
D gene: TRBD1
J gene: TRBJ1-5
clone size: -
V gene: TRBV6-1

CDR3 DNA: TGCGCCAGCAGCCAATCCGGAGCGGGGGGGCACACAGATACGCAGTATTTT
CDR3 protein: CASSQSGAGGHTDTQYF
D gene: TRBD2
J gene: TRBJ2-3
clone size: -
V gene: TRBV4-1

CDR3 DNA: TGTGCCTGGAGTACGGGTGAAAAACTGTTTTTT
CDR3 protein: CAWSTGEKLFF
D gene: -
J gene: TRBJ1-4
clone size: once
V gene: TRBV30

CDR3 DNA: TGTGCCAGCACCGGGGGACGTACAGATACGCAGTATTTT
CDR3 protein: CASTGGRTDTQYF
D gene: -
J gene: TRBJ2-3
clone size: once
V gene: TRBV7-8

CDR3 DNA: TGTGCCAGCAGTGTTCCCAGGGGAGGCAATCAGCCCCAGCATTTT
CDR3 protein: CASSVPRGGNQPQHF
D gene: -
J gene: TRBJ1-5
clone size: -
V gene: TRBV2

CDR3 DNA: TGTGCCAGCAGTTTCCGACTAGCCTTAGACTACGAGCAGTACTTC
CDR3 protein: CASSFRLALDYEQYF
D gene: TRBD2
J gene: TRBJ2-7
clone size: few
V gene: TRBV5-6

CDR3 DNA: TGCAGCGTTGGGGGACAACCTTACGAGCAGTACTTC
CDR3 protein: CSVGGQPYEQYF
D gene: -
J gene: TRBJ2-7
clone size: -
V gene: TRBV29-1

CDR3 DNA: TGTGCCTGGAGTCGCACCGGTTATAGGGGAGAGACCCAGTACTTC
CDR3 protein: CAWSRTGYRGETQYF
D gene: -
J gene: TRBJ2-5
clone size: -
V gene: TRBV30

CDR3 DNA: TGTGCCAGCAGCTCACCAGGAGGGCTCCTAGACTATACGAATGAGCAGTTCTTC
CDR3 protein: CASSSPGGLLDYTNEQFF
D gene: -
J gene: TRBJ2-1
clone size: -
V gene: TRBV7-9

CDR3 DNA: TGCGCCAGCAGCTTGGATGGCTTCAATCAGCCCCAGCATTTT
CDR3 protein: CASSLDGFNQPQHF
D gene: -
J gene: TRBJ1-5
clone size: -
V gene: TRBV5-1

CDR3 DNA: TGCGCCAGCAGCTTTCTAGCGGAGTCCTACAATGAGCAGTTCTTC
CDR3 protein: CASSFLAESYNEQFF
D gene: TRBD2
J gene: TRBJ2-1
clone size: once
V gene: TRBV5-1

CDR3 DNA: TGTGCCAGCAGTGCCAATTCAATGAACACTGAAGCTTTCTTT
CDR3 protein: CASSANSMNTEAFF
D gene: -
J gene: TRBJ1-1
clone size: -
V gene: TRBV6-4

CDR3 DNA: TGTGCCTGGAGTGACTCGGGAGGAGGTTATCAAGAGACCCAGTACTTC
CDR3 protein: CAWSDSGGGYQETQYF
D gene: TRBD2
J gene: TRBJ2-5
clone size: -
V gene: TRBV30

CDR3 DNA: TGTGCCTGGAGTGACCTGGCGAACACTGAAGCTTTCTTT
CDR3 protein: CAWSDLANTEAFF
D gene: -
J gene: TRBJ1-1
clone size: -
V gene: TRBV30

CDR3 DNA: TGCGCCAGCAGCTTGTCAGGGGGCCGTGAAAAACTGTTTTTT
CDR3 protein: CASSLSGGREKLFF
D gene: TRBD1
J gene: TRBJ1-4
clone size: -
V gene: TRBV5-1

CDR3 DNA: TGTGCCAGCAGCTTAGAGGTTTCCTCCAGCGGGGGGGCAGAAGAGCAGTACTTC
CDR3 protein: CASSLEVSSSGGAEEQYF
D gene: TRBD2
J gene: TRBJ2-7
clone size: few
V gene: TRBV7-2

CDR3 DNA: TGTGCCAGCAGCGTAGTGCGTAATACTGGAGGGTCTGTCAACGTTAAGAGCTCCTACAATGAGCAGTTCTTC
CDR3 protein: CASSVVRNTGGSVNVKSSYNEQFF
D gene: -
J gene: TRBJ2-1
clone size: -
V gene: TRBV9

CDR3 DNA: TGTGCCAGCAGTTTCCGGGGCTATGGCTACACCTTC
CDR3 protein: CASSFRGYGYTF
D gene: -
J gene: TRBJ1-2
clone size: -
V gene: TRBV28

CDR3 DNA: TGTGCCAGTAGGAGACAGGGGACGCCCTACAATGAGCAGTTCTTC
CDR3 protein: CASRRQGTPYNEQFF
D gene: TRBD1
J gene: TRBJ2-1
clone size: -
V gene: TRBV19

CDR3 DNA: TGTGCCATCAGTGAGTCGTTGAGGGCTGGAGCTTTCTTT
CDR3 protein: CAISESLRAGAFF
D gene: -
J gene: TRBJ1-1
clone size: -
V gene: TRBV10-3

CDR3 DNA: TGTGCCACCAGCAGAGATGAGACAGGGTCTTACAATGAGCAGTTCTTC
CDR3 protein: CATSRDETGSYNEQFF
D gene: TRBD1
J gene: TRBJ2-1
clone size: -
V gene: TRBV15

CDR3 DNA: TGTGCCAGCAGCTCCCGCTGGACAGGGGTTGATCAGCCCCAGCATTTT
CDR3 protein: CASSSRWTGVDQPQHF
D gene: TRBD1
J gene: TRBJ1-5
clone size: few
V gene: TRBV7-8

CDR3 DNA: TGCGCCAGCAGCTTGGGGACAGGGGCCAAAAACATTCAGTACTTC
CDR3 protein: CASSLGTGAKNIQYF
D gene: TRBD1
J gene: TRBJ2-4
clone size: -
V gene: TRBV5-1

CDR3 DNA: TGTGCCAGCAGCTACACCACAGGGGGAGCCTACGAGCAGTACTTC
CDR3 protein: CASSYTTGGAYEQYF
D gene: TRBD1
J gene: TRBJ2-7
clone size: once
V gene: TRBV5-6

CDR3 DNA: TGTGCCAGCAGCTTAACAGGGGGCACCGGGGAGCTGTTTTTT
CDR3 protein: CASSLTGGTGELFF
D gene: TRBD1
J gene: TRBJ2-2
clone size: -
V gene: TRBV11-2

CDR3 DNA: TGCGCCAGCAGCTTCGGGAGAGTCAATGAGCAGTTCTTC
CDR3 protein: CASSFGRVNEQFF
D gene: -
J gene: TRBJ2-1
clone size: -
V gene: TRBV5-1

CDR3 DNA: TGTGCCACCCCCGAGACAGGGGTCAATCATGGCTACACCTTC
CDR3 protein: CATPETGVNHGYTF
D gene: TRBD1
J gene: TRBJ1-2
clone size: -
V gene: TRBV25-1

CDR3 DNA: TGCGCCAGCAGTCCGCGGGCAGGGGCGAGCAATCAGCCCCAGCATTTT
CDR3 protein: CASSPRAGASNQPQHF
D gene: -
J gene: TRBJ1-5
clone size: -
V gene: TRBV4-1

CDR3 DNA: TGCGCCAGCAGCCCCCAAGGGACAGATGAAAAACTGTTTTTT
CDR3 protein: CASSPQGTDEKLFF
D gene: TRBD1
J gene: TRBJ1-4
clone size: few
V gene: TRBV4-1

CDR3 DNA: TGTGCCAGCAGTGAGCCAGGTCAAGAGACCCAGTACTTC
CDR3 protein: CASSEPGQETQYF
D gene: -
J gene: TRBJ2-5
clone size: -
V gene: TRBV2

CDR3 DNA: TGTGCCAGCAGTGTGATCGGGGGGGTTGACGAGCAGTACTTC
CDR3 protein: CASSVIGGVDEQYF
D gene: TRBD2
J gene: TRBJ2-7
clone size: -
V gene: TRBV6-1

CDR3 DNA: TGTGCCAGCAGCGACCTCGGGGGACAAGAGACCCAGTACTTC
CDR3 protein: CASSDLGGQETQYF
D gene: -
J gene: TRBJ2-5
clone size: -
V gene: TRBV7-6

CDR3 DNA: TGTGCCAGCAGCCCAAACTGGGCACGAATGGATGAGCAGTTCTTC
CDR3 protein: CASSPNWARMDEQFF
D gene: -
J gene: TRBJ2-1
clone size: few
V gene: TRBV5-4

CDR3 DNA: TGTGCCAGCAGCTCCTGGGGCCGCACTGAAGCTTTCTTT
CDR3 protein: CASSSWGRTEAFF
D gene: -
J gene: TRBJ1-1
clone size: -
V gene: TRBV7-9

CDR3 DNA: TGCGCCAGCAGCTTGGCCATATCCCCCCGGCACGGAGCCTACGAGCAGTACTTC
CDR3 protein: CASSLAISPRHGAYEQYF
D gene: -
J gene: TRBJ2-7
clone size: -
V gene: TRBV5-1

CDR3 DNA: TGTGCCAGCAGTTTGCAAGGGGGCATGGATACGCAGTATTTT
CDR3 protein: CASSLQGGMDTQYF
D gene: TRBD1
J gene: TRBJ2-3
clone size: -
V gene: TRBV27

CDR3 DNA: TGCGCCAGCAGCTTGGGACAGGGGTTCTACGAGCAGTACTTC
CDR3 protein: CASSLGQGFYEQYF
D gene: TRBD1
J gene: TRBJ2-7
clone size: once
V gene: TRBV5-1

CDR3 DNA: TGTGCCAGTAGTATATCGGCAGGGGGCGTCGGATATGGCTACACCTTC
CDR3 protein: CASSISAGGVGYGYTF
D gene: TRBD1
J gene: TRBJ1-2
clone size: -
V gene: TRBV19

CDR3 DNA: TGTGCCAGCAGCCAAACTCGGGTAACAGGTGCAGATACGCAGTATTTT
CDR3 protein: CASSQTRVTGADTQYF
D gene: -
J gene: TRBJ2-3
clone size: -
V gene: TRBV6-4

CDR3 DNA: TGTGCCAGCAGCTTGGGCGGGGGGCCCATCGGGGAGCTGTTTTTT
CDR3 protein: CASSLGGGPIGELFF
D gene: TRBD2
J gene: TRBJ2-2
clone size: -
V gene: TRBV5-6

CDR3 DNA: TGTGCCAGCAGCTTAGCGGGCCGGGGACTAGGGGGTGGCCGTGGCTACACCTTC
CDR3 protein: CASSLAGRGLGGGRGYTF
D gene: -
J gene: TRBJ1-2
clone size: -
V gene: TRBV7-9

CDR3 DNA: TGCAGCGTTGTTGTTAAGGGGACCAAAAACATTCAGTACTTC
CDR3 protein: CSVVVKGTKNIQYF
D gene: -
J gene: TRBJ2-4
clone size: few
V gene: TRBV29-1

CDR3 DNA: TGTGCCAGTAATCCCCTTGGGCACAATGAGCAGTTCTTC
CDR3 protein: CASNPLGHNEQFF
D gene: -
J gene: TRBJ2-1
clone size: few
V gene: TRBV19

CDR3 DNA: TGTGCTAGTGGACTTATAATGAACACTGAAGCTTTCTTT
CDR3 protein: CASGLIMNTEAFF
D gene: -
J gene: TRBJ1-1
clone size: -
V gene: TRBV12-5

CDR3 DNA: TGTGCCAGCAGTTACGGGGGGGGGCTCCTTTGGAACGAGCAGTACTTC
CDR3 protein: CASSYGGGLLWNEQYF
D gene: -
J gene: TRBJ2-7
clone size: -
V gene: TRBV6-5

CDR3 DNA: TGCAGTGCTAGGGAGGCCTACGAGCAGTACTTC
CDR3 protein: CSAREAYEQYF
D gene: -
J gene: TRBJ2-7
clone size: -
V gene: TRBV20-1

CDR3 DNA: TGTGCCAGCAGCGTTACTAGCGGGAAGGCAGCTGAGCAGTTCTTC
CDR3 protein: CASSVTSGKAAEQFF
D gene: TRBD2
J gene: TRBJ2-1
clone size: few
V gene: TRBV5-4

CDR3 DNA: TGTGCCAGCACCGCGCCCAGGGGGCTTTACGAGCAGTACTTC
CDR3 protein: CASTAPRGLYEQYF
D gene: TRBD1
J gene: TRBJ2-7
clone size: -
V gene: TRBV7-9

CDR3 DNA: TGCAGCGTTGAAGCACAGGGTTACACTGAAGCTTTCTTT
CDR3 protein: CSVEAQGYTEAFF
D gene: -
J gene: TRBJ1-1
clone size: -
V gene: TRBV29-1